This T cell receptor beta chain was found in a study of cytomegalovirus exposure and HLA in healthy donors. Germline CDR1 is ENHRY and CDR2 is SYGVKD. This CDR3 has 14 residues. The germline V and J ends were trimmed by 6 bases and 5 bases, with 17 bases remaining between them. About this clone itself: The antigen remains undetermined.

Study-level findings and limits: The authors enumerated some 160 TCR beta chains as linked to cytomegalovirus. Among the CMV-associated chains, a few were confirmed in vitro as specific for CMV antigens.

Clones were read by immunoSEQ multiplex PCR, and TCRdb kept only the in-frame ones, dropping some. The sample contains roughly 310,000 clones, approximately 86% of which appear only once. This sequence joins TRBV10-3 and TRBJ2-7; a possible D gene is TRBD2 (7 bases). Sequencing was performed on PBMCs. The sequence derives from a man aged 25 to 45 in good health and CMV-seronegative. The CDR3 DNA reads TGTGCCATCAGCCCAAGGGGGGGCCCCCACGAGCAGTACTTC. Its translation is CAISPRGGPHEQYF.